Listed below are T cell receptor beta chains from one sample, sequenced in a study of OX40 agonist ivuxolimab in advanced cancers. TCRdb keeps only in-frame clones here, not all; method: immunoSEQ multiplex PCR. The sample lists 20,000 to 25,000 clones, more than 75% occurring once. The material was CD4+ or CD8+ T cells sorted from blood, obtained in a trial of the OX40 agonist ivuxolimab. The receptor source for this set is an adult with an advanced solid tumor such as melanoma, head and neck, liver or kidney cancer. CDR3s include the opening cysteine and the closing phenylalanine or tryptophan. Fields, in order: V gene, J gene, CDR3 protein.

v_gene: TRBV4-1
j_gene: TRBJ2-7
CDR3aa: CASSQASGGTYEQYF

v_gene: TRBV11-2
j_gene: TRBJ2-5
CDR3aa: CASSTNRVGETQYF

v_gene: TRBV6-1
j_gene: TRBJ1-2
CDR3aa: CASSWDKGEYGYTF

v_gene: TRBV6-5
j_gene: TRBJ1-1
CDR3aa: CASSYIGDTEAFF

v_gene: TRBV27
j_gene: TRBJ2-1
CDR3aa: CASSFGGNEQFF

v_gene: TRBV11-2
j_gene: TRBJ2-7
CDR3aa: CASSLGTGFSNEQYF

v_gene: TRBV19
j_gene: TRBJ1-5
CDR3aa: CASSMVINQPQHF

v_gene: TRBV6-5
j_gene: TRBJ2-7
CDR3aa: CASSYSWAGGAYEQYF

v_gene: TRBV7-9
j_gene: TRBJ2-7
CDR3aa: CASSSSSTDELHYEQYF

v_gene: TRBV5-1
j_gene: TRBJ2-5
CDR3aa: CASSLVERGGQETQYF

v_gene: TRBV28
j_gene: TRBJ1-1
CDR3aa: CASSLPGSQGDTEAFF

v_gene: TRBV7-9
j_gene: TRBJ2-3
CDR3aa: CASSLTSGGFSDTQYF

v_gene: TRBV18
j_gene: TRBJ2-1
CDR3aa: CASSPGTTPNEQFF

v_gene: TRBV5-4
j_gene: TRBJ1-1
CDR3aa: CASSSRQGLNTEAFF

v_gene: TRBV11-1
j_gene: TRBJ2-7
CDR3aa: CASSLGRPYEQYF

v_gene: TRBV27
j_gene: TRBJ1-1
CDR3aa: CASSLYPGGTEAFF